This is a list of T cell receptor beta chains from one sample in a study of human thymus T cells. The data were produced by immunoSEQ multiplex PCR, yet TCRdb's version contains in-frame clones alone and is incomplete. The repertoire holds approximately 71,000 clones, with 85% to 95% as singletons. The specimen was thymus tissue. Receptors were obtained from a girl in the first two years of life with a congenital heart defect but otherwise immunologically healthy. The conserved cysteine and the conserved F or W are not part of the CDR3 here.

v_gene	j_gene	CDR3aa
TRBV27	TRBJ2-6	ASSLVWDKHLSGANVLT
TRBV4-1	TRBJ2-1	ASSPAWSYNEQF
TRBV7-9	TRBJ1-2	ASSFIGYGYT
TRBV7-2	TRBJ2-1	ASSFGSTSRLAGETPF
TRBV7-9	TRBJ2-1	ASSPPSRGQGLDEQF
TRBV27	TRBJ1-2	ASRPQGRYGYT
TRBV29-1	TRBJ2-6	SATASGANVLT
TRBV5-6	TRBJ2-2	ASSFRTGGNTGELF
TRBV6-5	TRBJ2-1	ASSVYNEQF
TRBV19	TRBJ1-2	ASSIGYTANYGYT
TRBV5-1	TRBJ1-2	ASSLEVGSYT
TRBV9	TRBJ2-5	ASSGGLTGGGGPQETQY
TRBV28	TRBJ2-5	ASSLEQAEETQY
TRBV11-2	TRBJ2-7	ASSLVGSAGAYEQY
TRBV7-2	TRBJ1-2	ASRGRFGYT
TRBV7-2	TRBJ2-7	ASSFMQGEEQY
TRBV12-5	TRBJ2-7	ASGFAGYSYEQY
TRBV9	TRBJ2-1	ASSPAPLAAEYNEQF
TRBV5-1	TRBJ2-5	ASSLTLDKETQY
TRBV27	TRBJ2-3	ASRKIDTQY